The 27 T cell receptor beta chains in this list originate from one sample, sequenced in a study of T cell responses to AZD1222 COVID-19 vaccine. Profiling relied on immunoSEQ multiplex PCR, and the TCRdb table lists in-frame clones only, not all of them. The sample records over 85,000 clones, just under 95% being singletons. The sample in question was peripheral blood, obtained 28 days after the second AZD1222 dose. The receptor source for this set is an adult who received the AZD1222 COVID-19 vaccine.

The V and J genes are TRBV14 and TRBJ1-3; unclear D gene. The CDR3 extends over 15 amino acids. Germline V gene sequence: CDR1 SGHDN, CDR2 FVKESK. Trimming stripped 0 bases from V and 6 bases from J, with 12 bases between. This chain's CDR3 is CASSQDFLQSNTIYF. CDR3 nucleotides: TGTGCCAGCAGCCAAGATTTCCTGCAGTCAAACACCATATATTTT.

V is TRBV28 and J is TRBJ2-7; 10 bases match TRBD2. The CDR3 contains 13 residues. The J segment lost 4 bases and the V segment lost 7 bases, leaving 4 bases of the junction unmatched. CDR1 MDHEN and CDR2 SYDVKM come from the germline V gene. The DNA for the CDR3 is TGTGCCAGCATAGCGGGGGGAACATACGAGCAGTACTTC. The encoded protein is CASIAGGTYEQYF.

V is TRBV10-2 and J is TRBJ2-7; D possibly corresponds to TRBD1 (5 bases). This CDR3 is built from 13 residues. The V gene's germline CDR1 is WSHSY and CDR2 SAAADI. V dropped 5 bases and J dropped 6 bases, with 14 bases sitting between them. The CDR3: CASSFAGTGEQYF. The CDR3, as DNA: TGCGCCAGCAGTTTCGCAGGAACAGGCGAGCAGTACTTC.

J is TRBJ1-2 and V is TRBV9; 7 bases map to TRBD1. There are 16 residues in the CDR3. The trim removed 0 bases at V and 3 bases at J, leaving 8 bases unmatched. Germline lookup yields CDR1 SGDLS and CDR2 YYNGEE. CDR3 in amino acids: CASSVARQGLDYGYTF. DNA for the CDR3: TGTGCCAGCAGCGTAGCGAGACAGGGTTTAGACTATGGCTACACCTTC.

This chain links TRBV2 with TRBJ2-7, with D unresolved. The germline V and J ends were trimmed by 8 bases and 3 bases, with 5 bases remaining between them. This CDR3 is built from 10 residues. In germline, CDR1 is SNHLY, CDR2 FYNNEI. The CDR3 reads CASELYEQYF. CDR3 bases: TGTGCCAGCGAGCTCTACGAGCAGTACTTC.

The rearrangement uses TRBV10-3 and TRBJ1-1; D remains ambiguous. Germline loops: CDR1 ENHRY, CDR2 SYGVKD. The CDR3 covers 13 residues. The V and J ends lost 8 bases and 0 bases respectively, with 10 bases between them. CDR3 nucleotides: TGTGCCATCCGTCAGTCCTTGAACACTGAAGCTTTCTTT. It specifies CAIRQSLNTEAFF.

The chain uses TRBV4-1 and TRBJ2-4; D is uncertain. V was shortened by 2 bases and J by 8 bases, with 16 bases between the two germline ends. CDR1 and CDR2 from the germline V gene are MGHRA and YSYEKL. This CDR3 contains 15 residues. The chain's CDR3 is CASSQTRGLRDIQYF. CDR3 nucleotides: TGCGCCAGCAGCCAAACGCGTGGGCTTAGAGACATTCAGTACTTC.

The J gene is TRBJ1-2, the V gene TRBV4-3; 8 positions agree with TRBD1. The V segment lost 0 bases and the J segment 6 bases; nucleotides outside the gene matches: 6. The CDR3 covers 15 residues. Germline V gene sequence: CDR1 LGHNA, CDR2 YSLEER. The CDR3: CASSQDVGRGHGYTF. The DNA of the CDR3 is TGCGCCAGCAGCCAAGATGTTGGCAGGGGGCATGGCTACACCTTC.

The J gene is TRBJ1-4, the V gene TRBV9; D remains ambiguous. V gave up 4 bases and J gave up 0 bases, with 10 bases separating them. The CDR3 extends over 15 amino acids. The V gene's germline CDR1 is SGDLS and CDR2 YYNGEE. The CDR3 region has the DNA TGTGCCAGCAGCAGACCGGGATCAACTAATGAAAAACTGTTTTTT. Translating it yields CASSRPGSTNEKLFF.

The chain is built from TRBV11-2 and TRBJ2-3; D is uncertain. This CDR3 has 12 residues. Germline lookup yields CDR1 SGHAT and CDR2 FQNNGV. V was clipped by 6 bases and J by 2 bases, with 6 bases between them. CDR3 nucleotide sequence: TGTGCCAGCAGGATACTCACAGATACGCAGTATTTT. This sequence encodes CASRILTDTQYF.

This chain joins TRBV3-1 (or the pseudogene TRBV3-2) and TRBJ1-1, with TRBD1 as a possible D gene (6 bases). Trimming pared 5 bases from V and 5 bases from J, leaving 18 bases between. Germline CDR1 reads LGHDT; CDR2 reads YNNKEL (reference sequence). This CDR3 is built from 15 residues. The CDR3 protein is CASSAVGGRYTEAFF. The CDR3 DNA reads as TGTGCCAGCAGCGCTGTGGGGGGGCGATATACTGAAGCTTTCTTT.

The chain joins TRBV10-3 to TRBJ2-5, with 7 bases matching TRBD1. This CDR3 is built from 12 residues. Trimming cost V 6 bases and J 4 bases; bases outside gene matches: 2. In germline, CDR1 is ENHRY, CDR2 SYGVKD. CDR3 nucleotides: TGTGCCATCAGCTACAGGGGAGAGACCCAGTACTTC. Residues: CAISYRGETQYF.

The rearrangement uses TRBV12-3 or TRBV12-4 and TRBJ1-3; no definite D call. V lost 8 bases and J 0 bases, leaving 5 bases between the germline ends. The CDR3 extends over 12 amino acids. CDR3 in amino acids: CASSDSGNTIYF. The CDR3 coding sequence is TGTGCCAGCTCGGACTCTGGAAACACCATATATTTT.

The chain employs TRBV18 and TRBJ1-2; D is ambiguous. The germline V gene encodes CDR1 KGHSH and CDR2 LQKENI. CDR3 length equals 14 residues. Trimming pared 4 bases from V and 0 bases from J, leaving 9 bases between. This CDR3 is CASSREAANYGYTF. The CDR3 DNA reads as TGTGCCAGCTCACGGGAGGCGGCTAACTATGGCTACACCTTC.

This clone occurred once. The chain has TRBV7-9 and TRBJ2-1; D is unclear. The CDR3 runs 13 residues. Trimming pared 3 bases from V and 5 bases from J, leaving 8 bases between. Germline V gene data show CDR1 as SEHNR and CDR2 as FQNEAQ (reference sequence). CDR3 bases: TGTGCCAGCAGCTTTATACCACACAATGAGCAGTTCTTC. Amino acids: CASSFIPHNEQFF.

The rearrangement links TRBV27 to TRBJ2-7; D is unresolved. This CDR3 is 11 amino acids long. Trimming pared 6 bases from V and 4 bases from J, leaving 7 bases between. Germline loops: CDR1 MNHEY, CDR2 SMNVEV (reference sequence). The CDR3 protein is CASSHGYEQYF. Written as DNA, the CDR3 is TGTGCCAGCAGCCACGGTTACGAGCAGTACTTC.

The chain joins TRBV19 to TRBJ1-1, with unresolved D. CDR1 and CDR2 from the germline V gene are LNHDA and SQIVND (reference sequence). There are 14 residues in the CDR3. V was trimmed by 3 bases and J by 6 bases, leaving 14 bases between them. The CDR3 sequence is CASSIGPAWSEAFF. The CDR3 region has the DNA TGTGCCAGTAGTATCGGGCCAGCTTGGTCTGAAGCTTTCTTT.

The chain has TRBV5-4 and TRBJ2-7; TRBD2 matches at 9 bases. This CDR3 is 17 amino acids long. J lost 2 bases, V lost 4 bases, and 13 bases had no gene match. From germline, CDR1 is SGHNT and CDR2 YYREEE (reference sequence). The DNA of the CDR3 is TGTGCCAGCAGCCCCATGATTGGAGCGGGGGGAACCTACGAGCAGTACTTC. Amino acids: CASSPMIGAGGTYEQYF.

The rearrangement links TRBV25-1 to TRBJ2-3; D may correspond to TRBD1 or TRBD2 (5 bases each). CDR3 length equals 12 residues. The germline gives CDR1 MGHDK, CDR2 SYGVNS. V dropped 2 bases and J dropped 5 bases, with 5 bases sitting between them. The CDR3 region has the DNA TGTGCCAGCAGTGAAGGGGGAGATACGCAGTATTTT. Translated: CASSEGGDTQYF.

The chain is built from TRBV27 and TRBJ2-1, with D possibly TRBD1 on 5 matching bases. This CDR3 contains 15 residues. With 5 bases removed from V and 8 bases from J, the gap between germline ends came to 19 bases. Germline V gives CDR1 MNHEY, CDR2 SMNVEV (reference sequence). The chain's CDR3 is CASSQFLGEGYEQFF. The CDR3 DNA is TGTGCCAGCAGTCAGTTCCTAGGGGAAGGCTATGAGCAGTTCTTC.

The V call is TRBV7-9, the J call TRBJ1-5; 10 bases are a match to TRBD1. Per germline, CDR1 SEHNR and CDR2 FQNEAQ (reference sequence). The V and J ends lost 2 bases and 2 bases, in that order; junction bases with no gene match: 3. The CDR3 has 16 amino acids. The CDR3 sequence: CASSLYGTGGNQPQHF. The CDR3 bases are TGTGCCAGCAGCTTATATGGGACAGGGGGCAATCAGCCCCAGCATTTT.

V is TRBV4-3 and J is TRBJ1-3; 11 bases fit TRBD1. The V gene's germline CDR1 is LGHNA and CDR2 YSLEER. The CDR3 runs 21 residues. V lost 8 bases, J lost 0 bases, and 21 bases stayed unmatched. This CDR3 reads CASSPVSGTGGGLGSGNTIYF. In nucleotides, the CDR3 is TGCGCCAGCTCCCCAGTTTCCGGGACAGGGGGTGGATTGGGCTCTGGAAACACCATATATTTT.

The chain uses TRBV4-1 and TRBJ2-1, with a possible D match to TRBD2 (6 bases). In germline, CDR1 is MGHRA, CDR2 YSYEKL. V was clipped by 4 bases and J by 1 base, with 11 bases between them. This CDR3 contains 15 residues. CDR3 sequence (DNA): TGCGCCAGCAGCCCGGGGGAGCGATCCTACAATGAGCAGTTCTTC. The encoded protein is CASSPGERSYNEQFF.

The gene calls are TRBV6-2 or TRBV6-3 and TRBJ2-1; D might be TRBD1 (6 bases). With 4 bases removed from V and 0 bases from J, the gap between germline ends came to 19 bases. Germline V gene data show CDR1 as MNHEY and CDR2 as SVGEGT. The length of the CDR3 is 18 residues. Written as DNA, the CDR3 is TGTGCCAGCAGTTTCCGCTCGTTAGGGGGAATCTCCTACAATGAGCAGTTCTTC. This gives the protein CASSFRSLGGISYNEQFF.

V usage is TRBV4-2 and J usage is TRBJ2-1, with unresolved D. Germline values: CDR1 LGHNA, CDR2 YNFKEQ. The CDR3 is 15 amino acids. V lost 1 base and J 4 bases, leaving 11 bases between the germline ends. The CDR3, as DNA: TGTGCCAGCAGCCAAGCGACGACCGTGTACAATGAGCAGTTCTTC. Protein sequence: CASSQATTVYNEQFF.

This sequence joins TRBV19 and TRBJ1-6, with 7 bases matching TRBD1. The CDR3 covers 15 residues. V lost 7 bases to trimming and J lost 2 bases; unmatched junction nucleotides: 5. Germline values: CDR1 LNHDA, CDR2 SQIVND (reference sequence). CDR3 residues: CASTTDRTYNSPLHF. CDR3 in DNA: TGTGCCAGTACCACGGACAGGACCTATAATTCACCCCTCCACTTT. Using reference TRBV19 and TRBJ1-6 for the parts outside the CDR3, the full variable domain is DGGITQSPKYLFRKEGQNVTLSCEQNLNHDAMYWYRQDPGQGLRLIYYSQIVNDFQKGDIAEGYSVSREKKESFPLTVTSAQKNPTAFYLCASTTDRTYNSPLHFGNGTRLTVT.

J is TRBJ1-5 and V is TRBV19; D is perhaps TRBD1 (5 bases). Germline CDR1 and CDR2: LNHDA and SQIVND (reference sequence). The CDR3 contains 13 residues. Trimming stripped 11 bases from V and 4 bases from J, with 15 bases between. The CDR3 is CAGGAERNQPQHF. CDR3 nucleotide sequence: TGTGCCGGTGGGGCTGAACGGAATCAGCCCCAGCATTTT.